This TCR beta chain derives from a study of beta chain features in type 1 diabetes. Unmatched junction bases numbered 5, after V lost 4 bases and J lost 4 bases. This CDR3 is 15 amino acids long. Germline V lookup: CDR1 SNHLY, CDR2 FYNNEI. This clone was detected a few times. What it binds is not known. Study results and limitations: Within each of all four CD4+ subsets, Type 1 diabetes patients had TCRB CDR3s that were moderately but significantly shorter.

Sorting based on CD45RO/CCR7/CD25/CD127/CD95/CD27 separated CD4+ naive, central memory, regulatory and stem cell-like memory cells. Expressed TCRB transcripts got sequenced, as all isolated RNA was reverse transcribed. TCRdb keeps only in-frame clones here, not all; method: immunoSEQ multiplex PCR. This repertoire shows 600,000 or so clones, roughly 12% found once; its top ten account for more than 0.1%. Sequencing used naive CD4+ T cells from blood. The receptor was isolated from a man between 25 and 39 years old with type 1 diabetes. The chain combines TRBV2 with TRBJ1-3, with 9 nucleotides matching TRBD1. The DNA of the CDR3 is TGTGCCAGCAGTGCCGGGACAGGGACAGGAAACACCATATATTTT. This gives the protein CASSAGTGTGNTIYF. The full variable domain, rest sourced from reference TRBV2 and TRBJ1-3, is EPEVTQTPSHQVTQMGQEVILRCVPISNHLYFYWYRQILGQKVEFLVSFYNNEISEKSEIFDDQFSVERPDGSNFTLKIRSTKLEDSAMYFCASSAGTGTGNTIYFGEGSWLTVV.